These 24 T cell receptor beta chains came from one sample sequenced in a study of CD8 T cells in Susac syndrome. When the RNA was reverse transcribed, random hexamers were used with an input of roughly 0.45 to 1 ug. One entry per CDR3 protein results from TCRdb running MiXCR on the immunoSEQ multiplex PCR reads. The repertoire has around 180,000 distinct CDR3 sequences, approximately 95% of them found once; the top ten carry 0.093%. The sequencing sample was made of CD4+ T cells from PBMCs. The receptors shown here come from a human donor with multiple sclerosis.

The CDR3 sequence is CAWSVWDRSNYGYTF. DNA of the CDR3: TGTGCCTGGAGTGTATGGGACAGATCTAACTATGGCTACACCTTC. The chain recombines TRBV30 with TRBJ1-2; 7 positions match TRBD1. J gave up 0 bases and V 0 bases, and 4 bases lay outside the gene matches. The length of the CDR3 is 15 residues. CDR1 is GTSNPN and CDR2 is SVGIG in the germline V gene (reference sequence).

This chain uses TRBV20-1 with TRBJ2-7, with D unresolved. The CDR3 is 13 amino acids. The germline V and J ends were trimmed by 6 bases and 2 bases, with 14 bases remaining between them. Germline V gene sequence: CDR1 DFQATT, CDR2 SNEGSKA (reference sequence). This CDR3 reads CSALNPSTYEQYF. CDR3 nucleotide sequence: TGCAGTGCCCTCAACCCCTCTACCTACGAGCAGTACTTC.

With respect to this clonotype: The junction departs from germline at one end; a sequencing error may be responsible. The chain links TRBV30 to TRBJ1-1; a possible D gene is TRBD1 (5 bases). Per germline, CDR1 GTSNPN and CDR2 SVGIG (reference sequence). CDR3 size: 10 residues. For the CDR3, the DNA is TGTGCCTGGAGTGTTGGGGCCGGAGGATTT. Encoded protein: CAWSVGAGGF. The full variable domain, completed using reference TRBV30 and TRBJ1-1, is SQTIHQWPATLVQPVGSPLSLECTVEGTSNPNLYWYRQAAGRGLQLLFYSVGIGQISSEVPQNLSASRPQDRQFILSSKKLLLSDSGFYLCAWSVGAGGFGQGTRLTVV.

The V gene is TRBV29-1, the J gene TRBJ2-5, with 10 bases lining up with TRBD1. V dropped 1 base and J dropped 4; count of bases not matched to a gene: 6. CDR1 is SQVTM and CDR2 is ANQGSEA in the germline V gene. The CDR3 sequence is 15 residues long. The CDR3 DNA reads TGCAGCGTTGAAGGGCCGACAGGGGGCAGAGAGACCCAGTACTTC. Protein product: CSVEGPTGGRETQYF. The variable domain in full, with the rest retrieved from reference TRBV29-1 and TRBJ2-5, is SAVISQKPSRDICQRGTSLTIQCQVDSQVTMMFWYRQQPGQSLTLIATANQGSEATYESGFVIDKFPISRPNLTFSTLTVSNMSPEDSSIYLCSVEGPTGGRETQYFGPGTRLLVL.

This clonotype has just a few counts. The chain carries TRBV5-4 and TRBJ2-1, with 10 bases matching TRBD1. The CDR3 covers 14 residues. Germline CDR1 SGHNT, CDR2 YYREEE (reference sequence). Germline trimming cut 4 bases from V and 6 bases from J; bases unmatched to any gene: 4. This CDR3 reads CASSPRDRGNEQFF. DNA of the CDR3: TGTGCCAGCAGCCCCCGGGACAGGGGCAATGAGCAGTTCTTC.

V usage is TRBV30 and J usage is TRBJ1-2; a possible D gene is TRBD1 (6 bases). V was shortened by 3 bases and J by 2 bases, with 16 bases between the two germline ends. CDR1 is GTSNPN and CDR2 is SVGIG in the germline V gene (reference sequence). The CDR3 covers 15 residues. The CDR3 reads CAWSVGQLVNYGYTF. The DNA for the CDR3 is TGTGCCTGGAGCGTCGGACAGCTTGTGAACTATGGCTACACCTTC.

This clonotype is a singleton in its sample. This chain links TRBV20-1 with TRBJ1-1; TRBD1 might be the D (5 bases). The germline V and J ends were trimmed by 5 bases and 3 bases, with 13 bases remaining between them. The CDR3 totals 13 residues. CDR1 DFQATT and CDR2 SNEGSKA come from the germline V gene (reference sequence). CDR3 loop: CSARRGHHTEAFF. In DNA, the CDR3 is TGCAGTGCTCGCCGGGGCCATCACACTGAAGCTTTCTTT.

This rearrangement joins TRBV7-9 to TRBJ2-2, with a tentative D call TRBD1 (6 bases). The CDR3 runs to 14 residues. The V gene's germline CDR1 is SEHNR and CDR2 FQNEAQ (reference sequence). V lost 3 bases and J 1 base, leaving 6 bases between the germline ends. The CDR3 coding sequence is TGTGCCAGCAGCTTGACAGGGAACACCGGGGAGCTGTTTTTT. It translates to CASSLTGNTGELFF.

The DNA of the CDR3 is TGTGCCAGCAGCCCCCGGCCTCCCGGGGACACTGAAGCTTTCTTT. This translates into CASSPRPPGDTEAFF. The chain has TRBV13 and TRBJ1-1; D ambiguous. This CDR3 has 15 amino acids. V was clipped by 5 bases and J by 3 bases, with 16 bases between them. Germline CDR1 PRHDT, CDR2 FYEKMQ (reference sequence). Full variable domain (rest looked up from reference TRBV13 and TRBJ1-1): AAGVIQSPRHLIKEKRETATLKCYPIPRHDTVYWYQQGPGQDPQFLISFYEKMQSDKGSIPDRFSAQQFSDYHSELNMSSLELGDSALYFCASSPRPPGDTEAFFGQGTRLTVV.

The chain combines TRBV20-1 with TRBJ2-3; 9 bases match TRBD2. With 8 bases clipped from V and 1 base from J, the junction kept 10 bases outside the gene matches. Germline CDR1 and CDR2: DFQATT and SNEGSKA (reference sequence). The CDR3 extends over 15 amino acids. The CDR3 here is CSPDGASGGTDTQYF. Written as DNA, the CDR3 is TGCAGTCCAGATGGGGCTAGCGGGGGCACAGATACGCAGTATTTT.

This chain connects TRBV20-1 to TRBJ1-1; D is possibly TRBD1 (6 bases). The CDR3 is 13 residues long. Germline V gene data show CDR1 as DFQATT and CDR2 as SNEGSKA (reference sequence). Trimming took 4 bases from V and 3 from J, leaving 12 bases between them. CDR3: CSAIQGKDTEAFF. CDR3 coding DNA: TGCAGTGCTATCCAGGGGAAGGACACTGAAGCTTTCTTT.

The chain has TRBV5-1 and TRBJ1-1; 7 bases are shared with TRBD1. With V trimmed by 5 bases and J by 0 bases, 4 bases remained unmatched. The CDR3 has 14 residues. The germline CDR1 and CDR2 sequences are SGHRS and YFSETQ. CDR3 region: CASRTDRVNTEAFF. The CDR3 region has the DNA TGCGCCAGCAGAACAGACAGGGTGAACACTGAAGCTTTCTTT.

This clonotype showed up just once. The V and J genes are TRBV19 and TRBJ1-1, with D possibly TRBD1 on 5 matching bases. This CDR3 is 15 amino acids long. Trimming left V 3 bases short and J 1 base short, with 12 bases between. Looked up from germline, CDR1 is LNHDA and CDR2 is SQIVND (reference sequence). CDR3 DNA sequence: TGTGCCAGTAGTATGATCCGACAGTCGAACACTGAAGCTTTCTTT. Protein sequence: CASSMIRQSNTEAFF.

V and J are TRBV4-2 and TRBJ2-1; the D gene could be TRBD1 or TRBD2 (5 bases each). V was pared by 3 bases and J by 0 bases, with 15 bases between. The CDR3 runs 17 residues. Germline V gives CDR1 LGHNA, CDR2 YNFKEQ. The CDR3 DNA follows: TGTGCCAGCAGCCAGAGCGGAACAGGTAGCTCCTACAATGAGCAGTTCTTC. Translation gives CASSQSGTGSSYNEQFF.

As DNA, the CDR3 is TGCAGCGCCGGGTCAGGGGCCGCTGAAGCTTTCTTT. This gives the protein CSAGSGAAEAFF. The V call is TRBV29-1, the J call TRBJ1-1, with D maybe TRBD1 (6 bases). Per the germline V gene, CDR1 is SQVTM and CDR2 is ANQGSEA. V was trimmed by 7 bases and J by 6 bases, leaving 15 bases between them. The CDR3 consists of 12 residues. Looking up the rest from reference TRBV29-1 and TRBJ1-1 gives the full variable domain: SAVISQKPSRDICQRGTSLTIQCQVDSQVTMMFWYRQQPGQSLTLIATANQGSEATYESGFVIDKFPISRPNLTFSTLTVSNMSPEDSSIYLCSAGSGAAEAFFGQGTRLTVV.

The chain combines TRBV12-3 or TRBV12-4 with TRBJ1-1, with a weak D call TRBD1 (5 bases). The CDR3 is 13 amino acids. Deletions cut 7 bases from V and 5 bases from J, with 14 bases between. Written as DNA, the CDR3 is TGTGCCAGCACACAGGCAGGGAGGACTGAAGCTTTCTTT. It is translated as CASTQAGRTEAFF.

The chain employs TRBV9 and TRBJ1-1, with D unresolved. Trimming removed 2 bases at V and 2 bases at J, with 7 bases between. The V gene's germline CDR1 is SGDLS and CDR2 YYNGEE. CDR3 length: 13 amino acids. DNA for the CDR3: TGTGCCAGCAGCGTCCAACGTAACACTGAAGCTTTCTTT. Residues: CASSVQRNTEAFF.

This clonotype turned up a few times. The J gene is TRBJ1-2, the V gene TRBV11-2, with D possibly matching TRBD1 (5 bases). V shed 1 base and J shed 4 bases, with 10 bases lying between them. The length of the CDR3 is 14 residues. Germline-derived CDR1 and CDR2 are SGHAT and FQNNGV. The CDR3 reads CASSLVGGPYGYTF. The CDR3 DNA sequence: TGTGCCAGCAGCTTAGTGGGGGGACCCTATGGCTACACCTTC.

This clonotype has a single count. The gene calls are TRBV30 and TRBJ2-3, with 9 bases matching TRBD2. Per the germline V gene, CDR1 is GTSNPN and CDR2 is SVGIG (reference sequence). J lost 6 bases, V lost 2 bases, and 15 bases had no gene match. The CDR3 spans 17 residues. As DNA, the CDR3 is TGTGCCTGGAGTTGGTGGGGACTCGGCAGCGGGGGGGATACGCAGTATTTT. Amino acids: CAWSWWGLGSGGDTQYF.

The rearrangement uses TRBV28 and TRBJ2-1; 8 bases are a match to TRBD1. The CDR3 covers 14 residues. Germline CDR1 and CDR2: MDHEN and SYDVKM. Unmatched junction bases numbered 3, after V lost 3 bases and J lost 5 bases. The CDR3 reads CASSFADRDNEQFF. The CDR3 DNA follows: TGTGCCAGCAGTTTCGCGGACAGGGACAATGAGCAGTTCTTC.

This clonotype was detected only once. The chain has TRBV14 and TRBJ1-1; TRBD1 is a possible D gene (6 bases). Trimming removed 5 bases from V and 0 bases from J, with 16 bases in between. Germline V gene sequence: CDR1 SGHDN, CDR2 FVKESK. There are 16 residues in the CDR3. CDR3 amino acids: CASSEAVQGMNTEAFF. The CDR3 nucleotides read TGTGCCAGCAGCGAAGCGGTTCAGGGGATGAACACTGAAGCTTTCTTT.

V and J are TRBV3-1 and TRBJ2-7, with D possibly called TRBD1 or TRBD2 (5 bases each). V dropped 2 bases and J dropped 2 bases, with 19 bases sitting between them. The germline CDR1 and CDR2 sequences are LGHDT and YNNKEL (reference sequence). This CDR3 is built from 17 residues. In nucleotides, the CDR3 is TGTGCCAGCAGCCAACGGGCCCAGGGACGATTACCCTACGAGCAGTACTTC. Its translation is CASSQRAQGRLPYEQYF.

V usage is TRBV2 and J usage is TRBJ2-3, with D possibly TRBD2 on 6 matching bases. The V end was cut by 5 bases, the J end by 1 base, with 16 bases between. The length of the CDR3 is 16 residues. CDR1 and CDR2 (germline): SNHLY, FYNNEI. CDR3: CASSLRLGTGTDTQYF. CDR3 in DNA: TGTGCCAGCAGTCTGCGACTAGGCACGGGCACAGATACGCAGTATTTT.

The V call is TRBV30, the J call TRBJ2-1, with 9 bases fitting TRBD2. Looked up from germline, CDR1 is GTSNPN and CDR2 is SVGIG (reference sequence). The CDR3 is made up of 15 amino acids. The ends lost 0 bases at V and 9 bases at J; junction bases unmatched: 9. The CDR3, as DNA: TGTGCCTGGAGTGTACAGGCGGGGGGGTTTCTTGAGCAGTTCTTC. Amino acids: CAWSVQAGGFLEQFF.